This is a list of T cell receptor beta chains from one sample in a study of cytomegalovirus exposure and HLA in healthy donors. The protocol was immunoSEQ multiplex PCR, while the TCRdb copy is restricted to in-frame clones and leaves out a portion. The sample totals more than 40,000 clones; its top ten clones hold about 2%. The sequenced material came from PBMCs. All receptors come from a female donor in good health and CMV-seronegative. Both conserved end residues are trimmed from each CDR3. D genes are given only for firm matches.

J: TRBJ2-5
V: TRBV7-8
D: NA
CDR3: ASIDPRGGTQY

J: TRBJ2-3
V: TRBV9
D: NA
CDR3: ASSVATERYTQY

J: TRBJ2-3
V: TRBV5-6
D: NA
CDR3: ASSFSDITDTQY

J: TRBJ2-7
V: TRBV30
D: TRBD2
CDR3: AWSGSGLAFTYEQY

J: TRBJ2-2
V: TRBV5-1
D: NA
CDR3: ASSLTPQANTGELF

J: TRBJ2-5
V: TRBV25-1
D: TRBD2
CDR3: ASSHWRGAGETQY

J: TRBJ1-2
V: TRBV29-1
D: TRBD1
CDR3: SVERDRGEYGYT

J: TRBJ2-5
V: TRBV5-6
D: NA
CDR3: ASSTPTGGETQY

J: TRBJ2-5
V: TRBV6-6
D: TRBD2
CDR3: ASSSSSSGARVTQY

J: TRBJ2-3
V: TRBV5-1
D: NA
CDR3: ASSSGPYTDTQY

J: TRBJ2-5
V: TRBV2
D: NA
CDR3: ASSEALQHRATQY

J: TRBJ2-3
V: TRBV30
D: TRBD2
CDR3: AWSQSGGRGDTQY

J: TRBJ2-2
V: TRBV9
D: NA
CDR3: ASSSRPGQGNTGELF

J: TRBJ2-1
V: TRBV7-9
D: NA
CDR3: ASSGSEGISDNEQF

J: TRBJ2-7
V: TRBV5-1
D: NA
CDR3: ASSLGYGQGGEQY

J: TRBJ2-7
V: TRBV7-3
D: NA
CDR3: ASSLGQGRSEQY

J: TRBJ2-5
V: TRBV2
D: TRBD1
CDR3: ASSEGQYQETQY

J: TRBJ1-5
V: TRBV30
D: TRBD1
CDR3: AWSEMTGVNQPQH

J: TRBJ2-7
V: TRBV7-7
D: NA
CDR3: ASSLERAGEQY

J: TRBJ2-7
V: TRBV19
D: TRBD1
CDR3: ASSIRDRDYEQY

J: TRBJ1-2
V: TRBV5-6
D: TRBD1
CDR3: ASSTRQGYYGYT

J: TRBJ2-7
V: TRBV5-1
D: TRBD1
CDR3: ASSLGGTGYSYEQY

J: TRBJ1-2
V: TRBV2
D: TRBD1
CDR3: ASSQGQAYGYT

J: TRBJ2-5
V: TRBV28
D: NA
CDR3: ASSLVVETQY

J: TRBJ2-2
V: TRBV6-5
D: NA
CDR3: ASSYSTGNTGELF

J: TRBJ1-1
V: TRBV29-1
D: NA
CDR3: SVLKQAISEAF

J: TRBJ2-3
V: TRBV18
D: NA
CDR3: ASSPKAGRDTQY

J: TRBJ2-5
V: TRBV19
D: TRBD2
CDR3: ASSTTSGGHGETQY

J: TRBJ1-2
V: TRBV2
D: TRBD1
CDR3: ASRVTGASYGYT

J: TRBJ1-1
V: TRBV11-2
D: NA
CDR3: ASSSSGGEAF

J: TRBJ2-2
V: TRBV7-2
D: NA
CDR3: ASSSHRAVGTGELF

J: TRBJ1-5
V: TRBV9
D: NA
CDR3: ASSVGGDGQPQH

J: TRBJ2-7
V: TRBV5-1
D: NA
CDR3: ASSVDSYEQY

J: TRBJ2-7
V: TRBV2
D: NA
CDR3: ASSDITGYAQGEQY

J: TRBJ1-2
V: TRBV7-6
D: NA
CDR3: ASSRLGGGST

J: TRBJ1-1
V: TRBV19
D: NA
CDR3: ASSIDSEAF

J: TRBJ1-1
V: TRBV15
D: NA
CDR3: ATSPPTGNTEAF

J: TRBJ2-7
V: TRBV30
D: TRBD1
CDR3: AWSYGQGAYEQY

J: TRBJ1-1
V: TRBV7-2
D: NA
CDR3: ASSLLGGGTEAF

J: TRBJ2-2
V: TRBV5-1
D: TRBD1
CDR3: ASTGQLNTGELF

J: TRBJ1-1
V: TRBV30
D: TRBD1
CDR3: AWSVGTANTEAF

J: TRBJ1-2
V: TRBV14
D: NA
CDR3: ASSQAPGSGYT